The next 23 T cell receptor beta chains were all read from a single sample in a study of blood T cell repertoires in COVID-19. This table comes from immunoSEQ multiplex PCR, and its TCRdb copy is limited to in-frame clones, with some not included. The repertoire holds 250,000 to 300,000 clones, with 75% to 90% as singletons. Sequenced input: peripheral blood. These receptors were collected from a woman aged 65 to 85 with COVID-19, enrolled during active disease.

The rearrangement links TRBV4-1 to TRBJ1-2; D possibly corresponds to TRBD1 (5 bases). Germline CDR1 and CDR2: MGHRA and YSYEKL. Trimming shortened V by 2 bases and J by 7 bases, and 17 bases separated the two germline ends. The CDR3 is 15 residues long. The CDR3 sequence: CASSQPLQDPAGYTF. CDR3 nucleotide sequence: TGCGCCAGCAGCCAACCGTTACAGGATCCGGCTGGCTACACCTTC.

The rearrangement links TRBV28 to TRBJ1-2; 7 bases line up with TRBD1. The germline gives CDR1 MDHEN, CDR2 SYDVKM. CDR3 length equals 15 residues. Trimming at V came to 4 bases and at J to 3 bases, leaving 8 bases not matched to a gene. The CDR3 bases are TGTGCCAGCAGTTCCCCCGGGACAGAATACTATGGCTACACCTTC. Amino acid sequence: CASSSPGTEYYGYTF.

The chain recombines TRBV21-1 with TRBJ1-2. TRBV21-1 is a pseudogene segment. This CDR3 spans 16 amino acids. In DNA, the CDR3 is TGTGCCAGCAGCAAAGCGGCGAGAGGCCCACTGAAAGGCTACACCTTC. This translates into CASSKAARGPLKGYTF.

The chain uses TRBV7-7 and TRBJ1-1; 7 positions match TRBD1. V shed 6 bases and J 2 bases; nucleotides not matched to a gene: 6. The CDR3 has 14 residues. Germline V gene data show CDR1 as SSHAT and CDR2 as FNYEAQ (reference sequence). CDR3 bases: TGTGCCAGCAGACCGGGACAGAGAAACACTGAAGCTTTCTTT. Amino acid sequence: CASRPGQRNTEAFF.

The J gene is TRBJ1-6, the V gene TRBV28; the D gene is possibly TRBD1 (6 bases). Germline CDR1 reads MDHEN; CDR2 reads SYDVKM. There are 14 residues in the CDR3. Trimming took off 8 bases at V and 7 bases at J, with 15 bases between the two ends. The chain's CDR3 is CASHPWQGNSPLHF. CDR3 DNA sequence: TGTGCCAGCCATCCCTGGCAGGGGAATTCACCCCTCCACTTT.

The chain couples TRBV10-1 to TRBJ1-1; tentatively, D is TRBD1 (5 bases). Germline CDR1 WNHNN, CDR2 SYGVQD (reference sequence). The CDR3 totals 12 residues. Deletions cut 6 bases from V and 3 bases from J, with 8 bases between. The CDR3 loop reads CASSPGDTEAFF. In nucleotides, the CDR3 is TGCGCCAGCAGCCCGGGGGACACTGAAGCTTTCTTT.

The chain recombines TRBV19 with TRBJ2-6; the match to TRBD1 covers 7 bases. Trimming cost V 8 bases and J 0 bases; bases outside gene matches: 13. In germline, CDR1 is LNHDA, CDR2 SQIVND (reference sequence). The CDR3 runs 18 residues. In DNA, the CDR3 is TGTGCCAGTCGGGGCTCGGGGACAGTCGTCTCTGGGGCCAACGTCCTGACTTTC. As protein: CASRGSGTVVSGANVLTF.

The chain recombines TRBV4-3 with TRBJ2-3; TRBD2 matches 9 bases. Germline values: CDR1 LGHNA, CDR2 YSLEER. Trimming at V came to 0 bases and at J to 4 bases, leaving 5 bases not matched to a gene. The CDR3 runs 16 residues. CDR3 sequence (DNA): TGCGCCAGCAGCCAAGATCGAGCGGGGGGCGCAGATACGCAGTATTTT. Translating gives CASSQDRAGGADTQYF.

The gene calls are TRBV6-5 and TRBJ2-5; a weak D match, TRBD2 (7 bases). CDR1 is MNHEY, CDR2 SVGAGI, per germline. The CDR3 sequence is 15 residues long. V gave up 6 bases and J gave up 5 bases, with 19 bases separating them. This CDR3 reads CASRNRGAKRETQYF. CDR3 nucleotide sequence: TGTGCCAGCAGGAACCGGGGGGCGAAACGGGAGACCCAGTACTTC.

This clone was seen a few times. The chain combines TRBV24-1 with TRBJ1-2; 10 nucleotides match TRBD1. The CDR3 covers 14 residues. Germline CDR1 is KGHDR and CDR2 is SFDVKD. J gave up 7 bases and V 9 bases, and 10 bases lay outside the gene matches. CDR3 loop: CATQETGGASGYTF. The DNA of the CDR3 is TGTGCCACCCAGGAGACAGGGGGCGCGAGTGGCTACACCTTC.

V is TRBV7-6 and J is TRBJ1-4, with 7 bases fitting TRBD1. V lost 4 bases and J lost 1; bases outside the gene matches: 9. The CDR3 has 17 residues. Germline CDR1 and CDR2: SGHVS and FNYEAQ. This CDR3 is CASSSQGRRVTNEKLFF. The CDR3 DNA reads as TGTGCCAGCAGCTCACAGGGGAGAAGGGTAACTAATGAAAAACTGTTTTTT.

The rearrangement links TRBV18 to TRBJ1-1; TRBD1 is a possible D gene (6 bases). The CDR3 sequence is 19 residues long. V lost 5 bases and J lost 1, with 26 bases in between. Germline loops: CDR1 KGHSH, CDR2 LQKENI. The CDR3 sequence is CASSGRIQGRRERNTEAFF. As DNA, the CDR3 is TGTGCCAGCTCAGGACGGATACAGGGTAGAAGGGAGAGGAACACTGAAGCTTTCTTT.

This chain uses TRBV5-1 with TRBJ2-7; TRBD1 agrees at 9 bases. The CDR3 length is 14 residues. The V gene's germline CDR1 is SGHRS and CDR2 YFSETQ. With V trimmed by 4 bases and J by 7 bases, 9 bases remained unmatched. DNA for the CDR3: TGCGCCAGCAGCACTACAGGGGGCTCATGGGAGCAGTACTTC. Translation gives CASSTTGGSWEQYF. Variable domain in full (rest from reference TRBV5-1 and TRBJ2-7): KAGVTQTPRYLIKTRGQQVTLSCSPISGHRSVSWYQQTPGQGLQFLFEYFSETQRNKGNFPGRFSGRQFSNSRSEMNVSTLELGDSALYLCASSTTGGSWEQYFGPGTRLTVT.

This chain joins TRBV7-6 and TRBJ2-3, with 10 bases matching TRBD2. J was trimmed by 4 bases and V by 4 bases; bases with no gene match: 5. The CDR3 runs to 15 residues. Germline V gives CDR1 SGHVS, CDR2 FNYEAQ. The CDR3 loop reads CASSSAGGPADTQYF. The CDR3 DNA sequence: TGTGCCAGCAGCTCAGCGGGGGGGCCTGCAGATACGCAGTATTTT.

This chain uses TRBV29-1 with TRBJ1-2; 10 bases fit TRBD1. Germline CDR1 and CDR2: SQVTM and ANQGSEA. This CDR3 has 13 amino acids. J lost 8 bases, V lost 6 bases, and 9 bases had no gene match. The CDR3 DNA reads as TGCAGCGTGCCATCGGACAGGGGGACGGGCTACACCTTC. It codes for CSVPSDRGTGYTF.

V usage is TRBV5-1 and J usage is TRBJ1-2; D is uncertain. The length of the CDR3 is 12 residues. Germline CDR1 reads SGHRS; CDR2 reads YFSETQ. V lost 0 bases and J lost 4, with 4 bases in between. As DNA, the CDR3 is TGCGCCAGCAGCTTGGGTAGCTATGGCTACACCTTC. This translates into CASSLGSYGYTF.

The chain is built from TRBV3-1 (or the pseudogene TRBV3-2) and TRBJ1-2; D ambiguous. Germline V gives CDR1 LGHDT, CDR2 YNNKEL (reference sequence). The CDR3 spans 12 residues. Trimming pared 4 bases from V and 7 bases from J, leaving 10 bases between. The CDR3 DNA reads TGTGCCAGCAGCCTCGAAAGGAGTGGCTACACCTTC. Translation gives CASSLERSGYTF.

The J gene is TRBJ2-7, the V gene TRBV27, with 10 bases identical to TRBD2. With V trimmed by 1 base and J by 0 bases, 3 bases remained unmatched. This CDR3 contains 16 residues. CDR1 and CDR2 (germline): MNHEY, SMNVEV (reference sequence). CDR3 sequence reads: CASSLLAGGTSYEQYF. CDR3 in DNA: TGTGCCAGCAGTTTATTAGCGGGGGGTACCTCCTACGAGCAGTACTTC.

This chain connects TRBV14 to TRBJ2-2; D perhaps matches TRBD1 (6 bases). Germline CDR1 is SGHDN and CDR2 is FVKESK. CDR3 length equals 16 residues. V was shortened by 5 bases and J by 6 bases, with 19 bases between the two germline ends. CDR3 DNA: TGTGCCAGCAGCTATTACACCGGGACAACCCCCGGGGAGCTGTTTTTT. This encodes CASSYYTGTTPGELFF.

The chain carries TRBV9 and TRBJ1-3, with 8 bases aligning to TRBD1. The V gene's germline CDR1 is SGDLS and CDR2 YYNGEE. CDR3 length equals 17 residues. J lost 0 bases, V lost 3 bases, and 8 bases had no gene match. In DNA form, the CDR3 reads TGTGCCAGCAGCGACCGGGACAGGAGTTCCTCTGGAAACACCATATATTTT. Protein product: CASSDRDRSSSGNTIYF.

The chain links TRBV9 to TRBJ1-4; weak D call: TRBD1 (5 bases). Trimming pared 4 bases from V and 8 bases from J, leaving 12 bases between. Germline lookup yields CDR1 SGDLS and CDR2 YYNGEE. CDR3 length equals 13 residues. The CDR3 loop is CASSLNPGEKLFF. The DNA of the CDR3 is TGTGCCAGCAGCCTAAACCCAGGGGAAAAACTGTTTTTT. The full variable domain, in which reference TRBV9 and TRBJ1-4 provide the parts outside the CDR3, is DSGVTQTPKHLITATGQRVTLRCSPRSGDLSVYWYQQSLDQGLQFLIQYYNGEERAKGNILERFSAQQFPDLHSELNLSSLELGDSALYFCASSLNPGEKLFFGSGTQLSVL.

This chain connects TRBV20-1 to TRBJ2-3; D perhaps matches TRBD2 (6 bases). CDR3 length: 15 residues. Per germline, CDR1 DFQATT and CDR2 SNEGSKA (reference sequence). Between the trimmed V and J ends, which lost 3 bases and 3 bases, there was a span of 16 bases. CDR3 bases: TGCAGTGCTAGTTCGTACGGCGGGGAGACAGATACGCAGTATTTT. Amino acids: CSASSYGGETDTQYF.

A few counts support this clone. The rearrangement links TRBV5-4 to TRBJ2-7; 8 bases agree with TRBD1. The germline CDR1 and CDR2 sequences are SGHNT and YYREEE (reference sequence). The CDR3 is 13 residues long. V lost 2 bases and J lost 6; bases outside the gene matches: 4. The CDR3: CASSFDRGSEQYF. The CDR3 DNA follows: TGTGCCAGCAGCTTCGACAGGGGCTCCGAGCAGTACTTC.